This T cell receptor (beta chain) comes out of a study of metastatic and nonmetastatic thyroid tumors. Study results and limitations: As reported, TCR beta diversity in blood and tumor was significantly higher in malignant thyroid tumors than in benign nodules.

This clone is termed medium-sized. No antigen is known for it. TCRdb re-called the PCR reads through MiXCR. In the table there are more than 10,000 clones, more than 20% of which are singletons. Until they underwent thyroid surgery, no patient had received any treatment. CDR1 and CDR2 (germline): KGHDR, SFDVKD. The CDR3 runs to 17 residues. V was pared by 4 bases and J by 7 bases, with 10 bases of the junction left unmatched. The sequenced sample was adjacent normal tissue. This sequence originates from a female donor with papillary thyroid cancer or a benign thyroid nodule (not recorded which). Some clones in this sample may be carry-over from other donors' samples. The V call is TRBV24-1, the J call TRBJ2-1, with 12 bases identical to TRBD2. The DNA of the CDR3 is TGTGCCACCAGTGACACAAGGACTAGCGGGATAACGAATGAGCAGTTCTTC. Protein sequence: CATSDTRTSGITNEQFF.